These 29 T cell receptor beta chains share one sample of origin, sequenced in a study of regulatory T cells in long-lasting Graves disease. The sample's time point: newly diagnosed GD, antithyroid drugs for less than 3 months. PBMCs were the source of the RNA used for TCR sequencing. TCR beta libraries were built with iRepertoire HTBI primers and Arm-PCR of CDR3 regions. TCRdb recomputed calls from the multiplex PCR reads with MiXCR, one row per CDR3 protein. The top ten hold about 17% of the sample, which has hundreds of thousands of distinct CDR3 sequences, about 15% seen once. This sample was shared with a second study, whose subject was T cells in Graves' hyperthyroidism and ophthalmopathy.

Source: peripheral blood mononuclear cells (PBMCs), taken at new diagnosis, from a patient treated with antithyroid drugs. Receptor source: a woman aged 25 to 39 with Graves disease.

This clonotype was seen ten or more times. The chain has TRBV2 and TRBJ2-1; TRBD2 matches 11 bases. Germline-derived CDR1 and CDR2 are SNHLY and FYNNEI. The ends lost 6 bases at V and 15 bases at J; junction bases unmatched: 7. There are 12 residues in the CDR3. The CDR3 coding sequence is TGTGCCAGCAGAGTAGCGGGAGGGCCGTGGTTCTTC. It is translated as CASRVAGGPWFF.

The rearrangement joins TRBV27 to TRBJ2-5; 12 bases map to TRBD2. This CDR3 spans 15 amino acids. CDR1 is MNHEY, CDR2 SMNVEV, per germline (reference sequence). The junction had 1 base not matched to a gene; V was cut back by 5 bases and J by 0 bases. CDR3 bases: TGTGCCAGCAGTCGACTAGCGGGAGACCAAGAGACCCAGTACTTC. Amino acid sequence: CASSRLAGDQETQYF.

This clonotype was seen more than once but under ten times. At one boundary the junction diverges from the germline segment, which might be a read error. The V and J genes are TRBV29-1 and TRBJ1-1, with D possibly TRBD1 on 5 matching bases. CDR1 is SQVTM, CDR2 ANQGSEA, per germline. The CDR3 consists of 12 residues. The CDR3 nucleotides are TGCAGCGTTGTGGGACGTAACACTGGAGCTTTCTTT. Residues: CSVVGRNTGAFF.

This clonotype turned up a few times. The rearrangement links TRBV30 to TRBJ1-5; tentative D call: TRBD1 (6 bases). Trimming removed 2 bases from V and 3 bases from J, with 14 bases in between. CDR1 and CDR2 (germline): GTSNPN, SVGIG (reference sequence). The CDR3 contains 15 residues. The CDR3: CAWSHSDRDNQPQHF. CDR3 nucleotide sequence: TGTGCCTGGAGTCATTCGGACAGAGACAATCAGCCCCAGCATTTT.

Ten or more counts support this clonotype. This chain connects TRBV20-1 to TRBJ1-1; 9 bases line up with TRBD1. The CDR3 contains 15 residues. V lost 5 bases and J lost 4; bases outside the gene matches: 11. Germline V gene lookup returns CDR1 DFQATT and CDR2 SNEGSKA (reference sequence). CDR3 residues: CSAGSSGQGITEAFF. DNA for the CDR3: TGCAGTGCTGGTTCATCGGGACAGGGTATCACTGAAGCTTTCTTT.

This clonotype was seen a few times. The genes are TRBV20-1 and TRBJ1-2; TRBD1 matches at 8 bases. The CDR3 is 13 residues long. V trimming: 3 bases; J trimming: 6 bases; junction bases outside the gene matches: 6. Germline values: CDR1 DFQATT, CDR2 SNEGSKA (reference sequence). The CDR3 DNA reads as TGCAGTGCTAGCTACAGGGGGTGGGATGGCTACACCTTC. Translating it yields CSASYRGWDGYTF.

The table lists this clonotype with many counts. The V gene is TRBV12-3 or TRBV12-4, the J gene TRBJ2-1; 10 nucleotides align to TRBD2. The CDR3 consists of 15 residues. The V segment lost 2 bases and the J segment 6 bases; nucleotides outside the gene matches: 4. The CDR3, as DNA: TGTGCCAGCAGTTTATCTAGCGGGAGTGTCAATGAGCAGTTCTTC. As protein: CASSLSSGSVNEQFF.

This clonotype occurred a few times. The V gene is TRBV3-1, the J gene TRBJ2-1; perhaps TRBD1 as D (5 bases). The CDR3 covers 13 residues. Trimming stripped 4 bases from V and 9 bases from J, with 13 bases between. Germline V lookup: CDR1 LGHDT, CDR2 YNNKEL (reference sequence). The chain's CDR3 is CASSRAQGIEQFF. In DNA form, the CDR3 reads TGTGCCAGCAGCCGAGCGCAGGGTATTGAGCAGTTCTTC.

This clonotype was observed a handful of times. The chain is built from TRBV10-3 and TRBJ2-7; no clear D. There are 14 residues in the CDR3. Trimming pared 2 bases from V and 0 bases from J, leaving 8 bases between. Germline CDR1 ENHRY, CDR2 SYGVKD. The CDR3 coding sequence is TGTGCCATCAGTGAGAGCTCGGGCTCCTACGAGCAGTACTTC. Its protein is CAISESSGSYEQYF.

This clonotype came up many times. The CDR3 DNA is TGCAGCATTGGTAGGGCTTTCTTT. Its translation: CSIGRAFF. The V gene is TRBV20-1, the J gene TRBJ1-1; D is unclear. There are 8 residues in the CDR3. Germline V gene sequence: CDR1 DFQATT, CDR2 SNEGSKA (reference sequence).

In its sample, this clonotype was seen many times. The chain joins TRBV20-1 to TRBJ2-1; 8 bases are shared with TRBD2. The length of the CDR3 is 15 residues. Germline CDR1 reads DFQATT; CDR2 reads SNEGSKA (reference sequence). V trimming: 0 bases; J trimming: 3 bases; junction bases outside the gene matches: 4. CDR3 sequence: CSAREGLGGYNEQFF. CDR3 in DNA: TGCAGTGCTAGAGAGGGACTAGGCGGCTACAATGAGCAGTTCTTC.

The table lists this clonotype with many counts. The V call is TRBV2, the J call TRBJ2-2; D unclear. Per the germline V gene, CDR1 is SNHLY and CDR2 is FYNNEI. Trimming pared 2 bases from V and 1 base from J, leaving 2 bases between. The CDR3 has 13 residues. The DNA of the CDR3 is TGTGCCAGCAGTGAAAGGAACACCGGGGAGCTGTTTTTT. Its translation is CASSERNTGELFF. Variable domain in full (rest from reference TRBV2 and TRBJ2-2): EPEVTQTPSHQVTQMGQEVILRCVPISNHLYFYWYRQILGQKVEFLVSFYNNEISEKSEIFDDQFSVERPDGSNFTLKIRSTKLEDSAMYFCASSERNTGELFFGEGSRLTVL.

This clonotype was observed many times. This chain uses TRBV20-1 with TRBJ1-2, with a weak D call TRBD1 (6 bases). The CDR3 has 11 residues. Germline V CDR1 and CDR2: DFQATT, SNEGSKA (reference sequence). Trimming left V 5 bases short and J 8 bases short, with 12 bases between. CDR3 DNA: TGCAGTGCTGTACCAGGGGTCGGCTACACCTTC. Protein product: CSAVPGVGYTF.

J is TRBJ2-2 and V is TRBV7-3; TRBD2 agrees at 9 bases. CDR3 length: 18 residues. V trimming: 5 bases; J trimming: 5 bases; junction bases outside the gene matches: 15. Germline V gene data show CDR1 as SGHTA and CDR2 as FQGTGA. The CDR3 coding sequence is TGTGCCAGCAGCGTAGCTACGCGGGCGGGAGGGAGGACCGGGGAGCTGTTTTTT. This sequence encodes CASSVATRAGGRTGELFF.

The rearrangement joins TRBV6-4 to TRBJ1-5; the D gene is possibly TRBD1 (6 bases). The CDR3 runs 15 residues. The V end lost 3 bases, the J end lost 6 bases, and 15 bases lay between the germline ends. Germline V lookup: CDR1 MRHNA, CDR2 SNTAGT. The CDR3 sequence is CASSESGAPGQPQHF. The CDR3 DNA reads TGTGCCAGCAGTGAATCGGGGGCTCCGGGTCAGCCCCAGCATTTT.

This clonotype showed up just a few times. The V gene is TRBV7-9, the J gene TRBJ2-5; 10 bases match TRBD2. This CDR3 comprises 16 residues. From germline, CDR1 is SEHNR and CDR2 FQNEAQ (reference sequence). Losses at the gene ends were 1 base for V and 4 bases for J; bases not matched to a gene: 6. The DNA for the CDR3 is TGTGCCAGCAGCTTAGGCCTAGCGGGAGCTCGAGAGACCCAGTACTTC. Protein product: CASSLGLAGARETQYF.

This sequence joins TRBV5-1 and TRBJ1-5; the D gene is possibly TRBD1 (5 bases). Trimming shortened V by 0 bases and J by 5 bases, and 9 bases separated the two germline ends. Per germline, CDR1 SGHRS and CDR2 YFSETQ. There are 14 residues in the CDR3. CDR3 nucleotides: TGCGCCAGCAGCTTGGGGGGCAGAGATCAGCCCCAGCATTTT. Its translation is CASSLGGRDQPQHF.

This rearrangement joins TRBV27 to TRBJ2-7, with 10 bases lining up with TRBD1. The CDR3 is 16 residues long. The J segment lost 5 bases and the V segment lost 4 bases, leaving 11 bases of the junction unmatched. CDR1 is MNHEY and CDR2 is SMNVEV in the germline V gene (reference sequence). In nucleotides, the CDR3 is TGTGCCAGCAGTTACAGCTGGGGACAGGGGTCCCACGAGCAGTACTTC. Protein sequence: CASSYSWGQGSHEQYF.

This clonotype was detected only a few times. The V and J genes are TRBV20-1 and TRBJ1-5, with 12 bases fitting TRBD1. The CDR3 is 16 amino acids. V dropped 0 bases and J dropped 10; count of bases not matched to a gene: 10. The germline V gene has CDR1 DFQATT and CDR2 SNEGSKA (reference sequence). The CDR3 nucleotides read TGCAGTGCTAGAGATCTCCTCGGGACAGGGGGCGATCCCCAGCATTTT. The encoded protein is CSARDLLGTGGDPQHF.

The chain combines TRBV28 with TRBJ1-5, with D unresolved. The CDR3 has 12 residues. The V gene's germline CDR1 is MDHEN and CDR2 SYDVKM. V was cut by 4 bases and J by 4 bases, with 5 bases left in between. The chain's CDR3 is CASSSVNQPQHF. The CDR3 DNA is TGTGCCAGCAGTTCCGTTAATCAGCCCCAGCATTTT.

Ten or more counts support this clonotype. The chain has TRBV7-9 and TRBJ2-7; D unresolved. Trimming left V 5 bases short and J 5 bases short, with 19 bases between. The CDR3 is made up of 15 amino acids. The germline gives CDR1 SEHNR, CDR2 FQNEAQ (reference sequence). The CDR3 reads CASSPPTDRLHEQYF. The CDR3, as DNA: TGTGCCAGCAGCCCACCTACGGACCGCTTGCACGAGCAGTACTTC.

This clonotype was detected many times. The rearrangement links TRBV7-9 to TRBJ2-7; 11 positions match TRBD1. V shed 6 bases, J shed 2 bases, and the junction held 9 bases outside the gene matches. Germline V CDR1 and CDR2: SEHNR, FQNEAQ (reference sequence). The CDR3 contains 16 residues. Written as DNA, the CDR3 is TGTGCCAGCAGTTGGGGCGAGGGACAGGGGGCCTACGAGCAGTACTTC. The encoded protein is CASSWGEGQGAYEQYF.

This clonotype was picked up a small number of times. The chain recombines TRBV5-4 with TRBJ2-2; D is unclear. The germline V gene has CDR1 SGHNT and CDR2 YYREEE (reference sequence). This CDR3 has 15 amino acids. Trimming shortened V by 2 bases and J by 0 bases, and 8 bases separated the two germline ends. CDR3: CASSFGYANTGELFF. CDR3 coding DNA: TGTGCCAGCAGCTTCGGCTACGCGAACACCGGGGAGCTGTTTTTT.

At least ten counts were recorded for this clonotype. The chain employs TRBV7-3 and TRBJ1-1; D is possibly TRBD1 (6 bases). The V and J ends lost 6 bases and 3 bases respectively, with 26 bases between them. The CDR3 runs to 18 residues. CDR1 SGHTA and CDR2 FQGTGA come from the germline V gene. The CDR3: CASSPFIATGFADTEAFF. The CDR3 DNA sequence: TGTGCCAGCAGTCCTTTTATTGCTACAGGGTTTGCCGACACTGAAGCTTTCTTT.

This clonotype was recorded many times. DNA of the CDR3: TGTGCCAGCAGTCGACTAGAGGGGTCAAACATTCAGTACTTC. The encoded protein is CASSRLEGSNIQYF. The V and J genes are TRBV11-1 and TRBJ2-4; weak D call: TRBD2 (6 bases). Trimming stripped 6 bases from V and 6 bases from J, with 15 bases between. Germline V gene data show CDR1 as SGHAT and CDR2 as FQDESV (reference sequence). This CDR3 comprises 14 residues.

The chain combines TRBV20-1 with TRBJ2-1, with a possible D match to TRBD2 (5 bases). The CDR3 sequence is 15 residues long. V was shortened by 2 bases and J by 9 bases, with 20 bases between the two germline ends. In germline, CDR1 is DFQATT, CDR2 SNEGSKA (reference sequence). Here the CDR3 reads CSARSAPKRGPEQFF. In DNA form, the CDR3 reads TGCAGTGCTAGATCGGCCCCAAAACGGGGTCCTGAGCAGTTCTTC.

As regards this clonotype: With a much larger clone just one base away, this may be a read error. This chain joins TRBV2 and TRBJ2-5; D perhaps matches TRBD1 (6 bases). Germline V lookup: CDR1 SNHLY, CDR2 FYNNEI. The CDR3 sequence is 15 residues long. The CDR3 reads CASSLTGTLIEAQYF. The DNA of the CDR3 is TGTGCCAGCAGTTTAACAGGGACGTTGATAGAGGCCCAGTACTTC. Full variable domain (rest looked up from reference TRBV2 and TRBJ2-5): EPEVTQTPSHQVTQMGQEVILRCVPISNHLYFYWYRQILGQKVEFLVSFYNNEISEKSEIFDDQFSVERPDGSNFTLKIRSTKLEDSAMYFCASSLTGTLIEAQYFGPGTRLLVL.

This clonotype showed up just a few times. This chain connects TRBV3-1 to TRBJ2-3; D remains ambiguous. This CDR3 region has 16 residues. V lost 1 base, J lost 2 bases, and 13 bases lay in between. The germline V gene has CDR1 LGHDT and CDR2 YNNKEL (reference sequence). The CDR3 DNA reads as TGTGCCAGCAGCCAAGGCAACCTGCTCCTCACAGATACGCAGTATTTT. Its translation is CASSQGNLLLTDTQYF.

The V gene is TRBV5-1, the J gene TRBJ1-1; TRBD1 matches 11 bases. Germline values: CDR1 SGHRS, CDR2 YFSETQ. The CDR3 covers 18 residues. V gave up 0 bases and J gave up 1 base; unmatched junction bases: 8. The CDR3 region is CASSLVSGQGAANTEAFF. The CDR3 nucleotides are TGCGCCAGCAGCTTGGTCTCCGGACAGGGGGCCGCGAACACTGAAGCTTTCTTT.